The 27 T cell receptor beta chains presented below share a single source sample, sequenced in a study of Graves' ophthalmopathy and Graves' hyperthyroidism. For repertoire sequencing, the TCR beta CDR3 regions were amplified from RNA transcripts. RT-PCR with HTBI primers came first, then second-round multiplex PCR. TCRdb reprocessed the multiplex PCR reads via MiXCR and lists one record per CDR3 protein. Of 500,000 to 700,000 distinct CDR3 sequences in the sample, 20% to 25% are singletons; the top ten hold more than 5.5%. The sequenced material came from peripheral blood. These receptors all stem from a young woman with stable Graves' hyperthyroidism. Some clones in this sample may be carry-over from other donors' samples.

This clonotype was counted at least ten times. The chain links TRBV15 to TRBJ2-5; 7 positions match TRBD2. The CDR3 runs 14 residues. Germline V gives CDR1 LNHNV, CDR2 YYDKDF (reference sequence). The trim removed 4 bases at V and 1 base at J, leaving 3 bases unmatched. The CDR3 DNA follows: TGTGCCACCAGCACAGGCGGGGGCCAAGAGACCCAGTACTTC. Encoded protein: CATSTGGGQETQYF.

This clonotype was recorded at least ten times. The CDR3 nucleotides are TGTGCCAGCAGCTCCCACCCTGGACTCCCCTACGAGCAGTACTTC. Protein: CASSSHPGLPYEQYF. This chain uses TRBV11-2 with TRBJ2-7, with D tentatively TRBD2 (5 bases). The CDR3 is made up of 15 amino acids. The germline V and J ends were trimmed by 4 bases and 2 bases, with 15 bases remaining between them. Germline V lookup: CDR1 SGHAT, CDR2 FQNNGV.

The chain uses TRBV7-2 and TRBJ2-5, with D possibly called TRBD1 or TRBD2 (5 bases each). Germline V gives CDR1 SGHTA, CDR2 FQGNSA. The CDR3 loop spans 13 amino acids. The V and J ends lost 6 bases and 5 bases respectively, with 13 bases between them. This CDR3 reads CASSRDDIETQYF. The CDR3 nucleotides are TGTGCCAGCAGTCGGGACGATATCGAGACCCAGTACTTC.

The chain has TRBV12-3 or TRBV12-4 and TRBJ2-5; D may correspond to TRBD1 or TRBD2 (6 bases each). Trimming left V 0 bases short and J 4 bases short, with 12 bases between. CDR3 size: 15 residues. CDR3 DNA: TGTGCCAGCAGTTTAGCAAGGGGGAGGTCAGAGACCCAGTACTTC. Residues: CASSLARGRSETQYF.

This clonotype was seen more than once but under ten times. The rearrangement uses TRBV5-1 and TRBJ2-7; D gene unclear. Between the trimmed V and J ends, which lost 4 bases and 0 bases, there was a span of 11 bases. There are 14 residues in the CDR3. Germline lookup yields CDR1 SGHRS and CDR2 YFSETQ. The CDR3 protein is CASSPVDHSYEQYF. CDR3 DNA sequence: TGCGCCAGCAGCCCGGTCGACCACTCCTACGAGCAGTACTTC. Variable domain in full (rest from reference TRBV5-1 and TRBJ2-7): KAGVTQTPRYLIKTRGQQVTLSCSPISGHRSVSWYQQTPGQGLQFLFEYFSETQRNKGNFPGRFSGRQFSNSRSEMNVSTLELGDSALYLCASSPVDHSYEQYFGPGTRLTVT.

The chain recombines TRBV6-2 or TRBV6-3 with TRBJ2-5, with D possibly matching TRBD2 (6 bases). The CDR3 covers 21 residues. Germline V gene lookup returns CDR1 MNHEY and CDR2 SVGEGT. Trimming pared 2 bases from V and 1 base from J, leaving 29 bases between. The CDR3 region has the DNA TGTGCCAGCAGTTACGGGGTCGTATATGATGTGGTTAGCGGTCCCCAAGAGACCCAGTACTTC. Translated: CASSYGVVYDVVSGPQETQYF.

This rearrangement joins TRBV6-1 to TRBJ1-2, with D maybe TRBD1 (6 bases). Trimming left V 7 bases short and J 4 bases short, with 13 bases between. The CDR3 is 13 residues long. CDR1 MNHNS and CDR2 SASEGT come from the germline V gene. In DNA form, the CDR3 reads TGTGCCAGCACTAAAGGGGGTGTCTATGGCTACACCTTC. Its translation: CASTKGGVYGYTF.

This clonotype has a handful of counts. The J gene is TRBJ1-1, the V gene TRBV12-3 or TRBV12-4; D is uncertain. This CDR3 has 15 amino acids. Trimming took off 5 bases at V and 0 bases at J, with 13 bases between the two ends. The CDR3 spells CASSPPDGMNTEAFF. CDR3 nucleotide sequence: TGTGCCAGCAGTCCCCCCGACGGCATGAACACTGAAGCTTTCTTT.

Many counts were recorded for this clonotype. The chain joins TRBV29-1 to TRBJ2-7; TRBD1 matches 9 bases. Looked up from germline, CDR1 is SQVTM and CDR2 is ANQGSEA. The CDR3 runs to 12 residues. Trimming removed 7 bases from V and 2 bases from J; junction bases left unmatched: 3. The CDR3 DNA is TGCAGCGCCGGGACAGGGCCCTACGAGCAGTACTTC. Protein product: CSAGTGPYEQYF.

This clonotype has only a few counts. V usage is TRBV30 and J usage is TRBJ2-7, with 8 bases identical to TRBD1. Germline values: CDR1 GTSNPN, CDR2 SVGIG (reference sequence). The CDR3 consists of 13 residues. Here the CDR3 reads CAGRQGLSYEQYF. The CDR3 DNA reads as TGTGCGGGGAGACAGGGGCTATCCTACGAGCAGTACTTC.

The V gene is TRBV20-1, the J gene TRBJ1-1; no reliable D call. This CDR3 is built from 13 residues. Germline CDR1 is DFQATT and CDR2 is SNEGSKA (reference sequence). The V end lost 5 bases, the J end lost 6 bases, and 16 bases lay between the germline ends. The CDR3 DNA is TGCAGTGCTCCGGTTCATCAGCTGCCTGAAGCTTTCTTT. Its protein product is CSAPVHQLPEAFF.

There are many counts of this clonotype. This chain connects TRBV20-1 to TRBJ2-7; D is unclear. The CDR3 spans 13 residues. V shed 0 bases and J shed 2 bases, with 8 bases lying between them. CDR1 is DFQATT, CDR2 SNEGSKA, per germline (reference sequence). This chain's CDR3 is CSARDYRAYEQYF. CDR3 nucleotide sequence: TGCAGTGCTAGAGATTACAGAGCCTACGAGCAGTACTTC.

The CDR3 spells CASSYPSDYHEQYF. Written as DNA, the CDR3 is TGTGCCAGCAGTTACCCCTCGGACTACCACGAGCAGTACTTC. This chain joins TRBV28 and TRBJ2-7, with D perhaps TRBD2 (6 bases). Trimming removed 4 bases at V and 5 bases at J, with 15 bases between. The CDR3 has 14 residues. Germline values: CDR1 MDHEN, CDR2 SYDVKM.

This clonotype occurred a few times. This chain uses TRBV11-1 with TRBJ2-7, with 11 positions matching TRBD2. CDR3 size: 16 residues. Germline CDR1 SGHAT, CDR2 FQDESV (reference sequence). V lost 4 bases, J lost 4 bases, and 9 bases stayed unmatched. The CDR3 bases are TGTGCCAGCAGCTCGTTTAGCGGGAGGGGATCTTACGAGCAGTACTTC. This codes for CASSSFSGRGSYEQYF.

The V call is TRBV6-1, the J call TRBJ2-5, with 7 bases fitting TRBD1. V dropped 3 bases and J dropped 5; count of bases not matched to a gene: 6. In germline, CDR1 is MNHNS, CDR2 SASEGT. The CDR3 loop spans 14 amino acids. CDR3 nucleotide sequence: TGTGCCAGCAGTGATCAAGGGGGCCGGGAGACCCAGTACTTC. Translation: CASSDQGGRETQYF.

This clonotype was detected many times. V is TRBV6-5 and J is TRBJ1-6; D gene unclear. V was clipped by 2 bases and J by 7 bases, with 15 bases between them. Per germline, CDR1 MNHEY and CDR2 SVGAGI. The CDR3 spans 16 residues. CDR3 sequence reads: CASSYEGLQGNSPLHF. The DNA of the CDR3 is TGTGCCAGCAGTTACGAAGGCCTCCAAGGGAATTCACCCCTCCACTTT.

This clonotype was seen repeatedly, ten times or more. CDR3 in DNA: TGTGCCAGCAGCCCTGGACAGGGTTGGGACTATGGCTACACCTTC. This translates into CASSPGQGWDYGYTF. The chain carries TRBV4-2 and TRBJ1-2; 8 nucleotides align to TRBD1. The CDR3 spans 15 residues. Per the germline V gene, CDR1 is LGHNA and CDR2 is YNFKEQ. The V gene end was trimmed by 4 bases and the J gene end by 3 bases; junction bases not matched to a gene: 7.

This clonotype was detected many times. J is TRBJ2-7 and V is TRBV27, with 9 positions matching TRBD1. CDR3 length: 12 amino acids. The germline gives CDR1 MNHEY, CDR2 SMNVEV (reference sequence). The V segment lost 9 bases and the J segment 5 bases; nucleotides outside the gene matches: 5. The CDR3 loop is CASGDRDNEQYF. DNA for the CDR3: TGTGCCAGTGGGGACAGGGACAACGAGCAGTACTTC.

In this sample, this clonotype turned up a few times. This chain connects TRBV11-2 to TRBJ2-5; D perhaps matches TRBD1 (7 bases). The germline CDR1 and CDR2 sequences are SGHAT and FQNNGV. Between the trimmed V and J ends, which lost 5 bases and 2 bases, there was a span of 15 bases. The CDR3 contains 15 residues. As DNA, the CDR3 is TGTGCCAGCAGCCACGGGGCGGGACAGCAAGAGACCCAGTACTTC. Its protein product is CASSHGAGQQETQYF.

The sample holds many counts of this clonotype. A read error may explain this, as a much larger clone is one base away. The chain's CDR3 is CASSLAGRYSHLHF. Written as DNA, the CDR3 is TGTGCCAGCAGCTTAGCGGGACGGTACTCACACCTCCACTTT. The rearrangement links TRBV11-2 to TRBJ1-6; weak D call: TRBD1 (5 bases). This CDR3 is built from 14 residues. Germline values: CDR1 SGHAT, CDR2 FQNNGV.

The sample holds many counts of this clonotype. The chain carries TRBV20-1 and TRBJ2-4, with D perhaps TRBD2 (6 bases). The CDR3 has 14 amino acids. Per the germline V gene, CDR1 is DFQATT and CDR2 is SNEGSKA (reference sequence). Trimming left V 0 bases short and J 4 bases short, with 10 bases between. This CDR3 is CSARDPGLKNIQYF. The DNA for the CDR3 is TGCAGTGCTAGAGATCCAGGACTAAAAAACATTCAGTACTTC.

This clonotype was detected ten times or more. The chain is built from TRBV11-2 and TRBJ1-2; D is uncertain. The V end lost 5 bases, the J end lost 4 bases, and 17 bases lay between the germline ends. Germline lookup yields CDR1 SGHAT and CDR2 FQNNGV. The CDR3 has 15 residues. Here the CDR3 reads CASSHFTTGSYGYTF. The CDR3 DNA sequence: TGTGCCAGCAGCCACTTTACGACTGGTAGCTATGGCTACACCTTC.

This clonotype was seen at least ten times. The chain uses TRBV29-1 and TRBJ2-7; 9 nucleotides agree with TRBD1. Trimming at V came to 6 bases and at J to 7 bases, leaving 10 bases not matched to a gene. This CDR3 has 13 residues. CDR1 is SQVTM and CDR2 is ANQGSEA in the germline V gene. CDR3 nucleotides: TGCAGCGTCGTACAGGGGGCAAGGGATGAGCAGTACTTC. This sequence encodes CSVVQGARDEQYF.

This clonotype was picked up many times. V usage is TRBV12-3 or TRBV12-4 and J usage is TRBJ1-1, with 7 bases lining up with TRBD1. V dropped 6 bases and J dropped 0; count of bases not matched to a gene: 7. The CDR3 extends over 15 amino acids. The chain's CDR3 is CASSRKQGMNTEAFF. The CDR3 DNA is TGTGCCAGCAGCCGAAAACAGGGGATGAACACTGAAGCTTTCTTT.

This clonotype has ten or more counts. This chain joins TRBV20-1 and TRBJ1-3, with 7 nucleotides matching TRBD1. Unmatched junction bases numbered 4, after V lost 4 bases and J lost 4 bases. Germline assignment: CDR1 DFQATT and CDR2 SNEGSKA (reference sequence). The CDR3 has 13 amino acids. The CDR3 sequence is CSAKGAGGNTIYF. CDR3 DNA sequence: TGCAGTGCTAAGGGGGCAGGAGGAAACACCATATATTTT.

The chain combines TRBV12-3 or TRBV12-4 with TRBJ1-3; D perhaps matches TRBD1 (5 bases). The CDR3 covers 17 residues. Between the trimmed V and J ends, which lost 1 base and 2 bases, there was a span of 15 bases. CDR3 region: CASSLGGGRRAGNTIYF. CDR3 nucleotides: TGTGCCAGCAGTTTAGGGGGGGGACGGAGAGCTGGAAACACCATATATTTT.

Ten or more counts support this clonotype. V is TRBV28 and J is TRBJ2-7, with a tentative D call TRBD2 (5 bases). The length of the CDR3 is 13 residues. From germline, CDR1 is MDHEN and CDR2 SYDVKM. V lost 8 bases, J lost 0 bases, and 11 bases lay in between. CDR3 DNA: TGTGCCAGCGAGGACTCCTTCTCCTACGAGCAGTACTTC. This encodes CASEDSFSYEQYF.